The rows below give T cell receptor beta chains drawn from one sample of a study of T cells in Graves' hyperthyroidism and ophthalmopathy. TCRdb re-called the multiplex PCR reads with MiXCR, one entry per CDR3 protein. In the table there are some 700,000 distinct CDR3 sequences, 15% to 20% of which are singletons. Sequencing was performed on blood. These receptors were collected from a man in his fifties with Graves' hyperthyroidism. Both conserved end residues are part of each CDR3.

j_call	v_call	cdr3_aa
TRBJ2-7	TRBV20-1	CSARLPGPSYEQYF
TRBJ1-1	TRBV3-1	CASSIRQGATEAFF
TRBJ2-3	TRBV9	CASSEGESGRAPDTQYF
TRBJ2-1	TRBV19	CASSIAGHSYNEQFF
TRBJ2-3	TRBV14	CASSPGGVGHTQYF
TRBJ2-1	TRBV15	CATSREDGSSYNEQFF
TRBJ1-1	TRBV6-1	CASSPYPEAFF
TRBJ2-7	TRBV20-1	CSARAGQGHYEQYF
TRBJ2-7	TRBV2	CASSEGGGRYEQYF
TRBJ2-7	TRBV27	CASSALAGAIEQYF
TRBJ2-2	TRBV10-3	CATRTLLAGPNTGELFF
TRBJ2-5	TRBV5-6	CASSFGTPVETQYF
TRBJ1-1	TRBV6-1	CASNTGGTEAFF
TRBJ2-7	TRBV27	CASSLRLHHYEQYF
TRBJ1-4	TRBV11-2	CASSLVTGARFEKLFF
TRBJ2-5	TRBV12-3/TRBV12-4	CASNQGETQYF
TRBJ2-5	TRBV18	CASSSRRPAVQETQYF
TRBJ2-5	TRBV19	CASTGRASETQYF
TRBJ2-3	TRBV6-2/TRBV6-3	CASRRRDRGPLTDTQYF
TRBJ1-2	TRBV28	CASSFGGQGYTF
TRBJ2-7	TRBV20-1	CSARDVTGRPHEQYF
TRBJ2-7	TRBV30	CAWTSGTGVYEQYF
TRBJ1-4	TRBV3-1	CASSQAGRREKLFF
TRBJ1-2	TRBV6-1	CASSEMTGTNYGYTF
TRBJ2-5	TRBV6-1	CASSLQGARETQYF
TRBJ1-1	TRBV6-5	CASSSPLMNTEAFF
TRBJ2-5	TRBV6-2/TRBV6-3	CASTTPSYGETQYF
TRBJ2-1	TRBV29-1	CSGERAFGEQFF
TRBJ2-3	TRBV24-1	CATSDFTRGQSTDTQYF
TRBJ2-1	TRBV24-1	CATSDPTAQGSYNEQFF
TRBJ2-1	TRBV12-3/TRBV12-4	CASTQGRHYNEQFF
TRBJ2-3	TRBV5-1	CASSLGRIGTDTQYF
TRBJ1-2	TRBV28	CASSSGAAFYTF
TRBJ2-7	TRBV7-2	CASRPDRGFTYEQYF
TRBJ2-2	TRBV24-1	CATSDLGRGAGELFF
TRBJ2-7	TRBV11-2	CASSSGGTSGRYEQYF
TRBJ2-7	TRBV9	CASSVAKAGRAHEQYF
TRBJ2-1	TRBV7-8	CASSLVPPGLDHTEVYNEQFF